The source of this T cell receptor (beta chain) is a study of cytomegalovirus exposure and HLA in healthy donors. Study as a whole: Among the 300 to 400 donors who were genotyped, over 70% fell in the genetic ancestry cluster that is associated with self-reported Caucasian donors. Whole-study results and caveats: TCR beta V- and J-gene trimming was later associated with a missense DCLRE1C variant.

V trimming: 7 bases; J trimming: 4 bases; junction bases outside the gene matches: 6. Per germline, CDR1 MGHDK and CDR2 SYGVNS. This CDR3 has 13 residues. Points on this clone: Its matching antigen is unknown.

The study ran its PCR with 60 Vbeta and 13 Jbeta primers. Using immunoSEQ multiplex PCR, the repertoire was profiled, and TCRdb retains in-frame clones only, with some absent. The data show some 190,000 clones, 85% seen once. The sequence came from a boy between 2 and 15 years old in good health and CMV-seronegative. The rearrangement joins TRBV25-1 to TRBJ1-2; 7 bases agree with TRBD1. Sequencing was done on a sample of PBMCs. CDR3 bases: TGTGCCAGCACTTGGACAGGAGGCTATGGCTACACCTTC. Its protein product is CASTWTGGYGYTF.